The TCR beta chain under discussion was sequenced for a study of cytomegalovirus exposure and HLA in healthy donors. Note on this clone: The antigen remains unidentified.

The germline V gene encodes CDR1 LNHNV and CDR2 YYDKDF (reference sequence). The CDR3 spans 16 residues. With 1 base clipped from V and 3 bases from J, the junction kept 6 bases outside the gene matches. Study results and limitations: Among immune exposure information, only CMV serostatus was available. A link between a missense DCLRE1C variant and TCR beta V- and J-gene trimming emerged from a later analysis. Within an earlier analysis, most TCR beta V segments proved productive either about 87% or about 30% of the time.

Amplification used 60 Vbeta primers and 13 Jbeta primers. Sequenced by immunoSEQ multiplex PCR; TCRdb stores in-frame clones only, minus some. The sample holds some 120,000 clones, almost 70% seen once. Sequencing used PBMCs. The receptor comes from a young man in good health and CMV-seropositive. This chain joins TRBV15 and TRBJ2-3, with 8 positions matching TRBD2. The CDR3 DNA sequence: TGTGCCACCAGCAGAGGTCCGGGACTAGTAACAGATACGCAGTATTTT. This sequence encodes CATSRGPGLVTDTQYF.